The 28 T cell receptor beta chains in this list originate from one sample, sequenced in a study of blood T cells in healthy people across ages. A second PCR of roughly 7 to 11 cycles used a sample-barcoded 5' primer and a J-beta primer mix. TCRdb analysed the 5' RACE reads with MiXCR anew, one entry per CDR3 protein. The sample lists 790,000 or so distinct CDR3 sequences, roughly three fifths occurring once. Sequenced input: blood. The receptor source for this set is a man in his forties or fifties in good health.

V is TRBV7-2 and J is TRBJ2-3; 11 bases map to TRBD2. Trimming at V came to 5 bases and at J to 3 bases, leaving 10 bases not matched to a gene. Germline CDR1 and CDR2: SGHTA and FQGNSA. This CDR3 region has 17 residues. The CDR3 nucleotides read TGTGCCAGCAGCAGTTATAGCGGGAGGGCCAGTACAGATACGCAGTATTTT. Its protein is CASSSYSGRASTDTQYF.

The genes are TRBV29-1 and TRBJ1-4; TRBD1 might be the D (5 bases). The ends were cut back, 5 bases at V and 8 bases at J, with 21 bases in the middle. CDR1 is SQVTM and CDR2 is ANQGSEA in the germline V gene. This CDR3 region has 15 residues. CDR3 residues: CSVSNMRGPREKLFF. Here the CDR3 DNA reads TGCAGCGTTTCCAACATGCGGGGCCCCAGAGAAAAACTGTTTTTT.

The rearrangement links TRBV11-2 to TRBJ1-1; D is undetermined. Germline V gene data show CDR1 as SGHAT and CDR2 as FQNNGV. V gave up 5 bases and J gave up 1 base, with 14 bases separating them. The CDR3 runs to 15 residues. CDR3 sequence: CASSPSRNPNTEAFF. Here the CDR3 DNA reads TGTGCCAGCAGCCCCTCAAGGAACCCGAACACTGAAGCTTTCTTT. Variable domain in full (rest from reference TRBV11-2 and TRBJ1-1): EAGVAQSPRYKIIEKRQSVAFWCNPISGHATLYWYQQILGQGPKLLIQFQNNGVVDDSQLPKDRFSAERLKGVDSTLKIQPAKLEDSAVYLCASSPSRNPNTEAFFGQGTRLTVV.

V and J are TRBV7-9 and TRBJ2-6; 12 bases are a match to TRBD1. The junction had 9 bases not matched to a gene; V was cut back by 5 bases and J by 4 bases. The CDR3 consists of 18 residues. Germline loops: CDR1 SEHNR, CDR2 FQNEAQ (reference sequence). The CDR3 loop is CASSHRDRGPSGANVLTF. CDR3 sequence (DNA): TGTGCCAGCAGCCACCGGGACAGGGGGCCTTCCGGGGCCAACGTCCTGACTTTC. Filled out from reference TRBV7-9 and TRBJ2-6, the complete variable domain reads DTGVSQNPRHKITKRGQNVTFRCDPISEHNRLYWYRQTLGQGPEFLTYFQNEAQLEKSRLLSDRFSAERPKGSFSTLEIQRTEQGDSAMYLCASSHRDRGPSGANVLTFGAGSRLTVL.

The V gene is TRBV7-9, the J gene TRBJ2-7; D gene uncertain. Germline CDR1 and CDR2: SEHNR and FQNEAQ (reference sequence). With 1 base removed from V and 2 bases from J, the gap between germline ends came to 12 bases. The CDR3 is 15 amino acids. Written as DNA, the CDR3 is TGTGCCAGCAGCTTAGGCAGCACCCAGACCTACGAGCAGTACTTC. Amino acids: CASSLGSTQTYEQYF.

As DNA, the CDR3 is TGTGCCAGCAGCCCTGTGGGACAGGGGCGCTCAGATACGCAGTATTTT. The encoded protein is CASSPVGQGRSDTQYF. The gene calls are TRBV7-3 and TRBJ2-3; 10 nucleotides line up with TRBD1. The CDR3 is 16 amino acids. Germline loops: CDR1 SGHTA, CDR2 FQGTGA. V gave up 5 bases and J gave up 4 bases; unmatched junction bases: 9.

This CDR3 is CASSYSKPRGAGANVLTF. In DNA form, the CDR3 reads TGTGCCAGCAGTTACTCGAAGCCCCGGGGGGCTGGGGCCAACGTCCTGACTTTC. V and J are TRBV6-5 and TRBJ2-6; 7 bases are shared with TRBD2. Germline V gene data show CDR1 as MNHEY and CDR2 as SVGAGI. This CDR3 has 18 residues. Trimming cost V 0 bases and J 2 bases; bases outside gene matches: 7.

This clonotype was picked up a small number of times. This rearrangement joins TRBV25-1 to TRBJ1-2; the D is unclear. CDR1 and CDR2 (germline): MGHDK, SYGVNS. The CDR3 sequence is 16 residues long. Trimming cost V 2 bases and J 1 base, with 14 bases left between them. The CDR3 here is CASSEVLQLNNYGYTF. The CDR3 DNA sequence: TGTGCCAGCAGTGAAGTTCTTCAGCTTAATAACTATGGCTACACCTTC.

The CDR3 is CASSPTGSSDYGYTF. In nucleotides, the CDR3 is TGCGCCAGCAGCCCAACAGGTAGCTCGGACTATGGCTACACCTTC. The chain couples TRBV5-1 to TRBJ1-2, with D maybe TRBD1 (5 bases). Germline-derived CDR1 and CDR2 are SGHRS and YFSETQ. V lost 4 bases and J lost 3, with 16 bases in between. CDR3 size: 15 residues.

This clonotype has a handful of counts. CDR3 residues: CASSLMPSGNLADTQYF. In DNA form, the CDR3 reads TGTGCCAGCAGCTTAATGCCTAGCGGTAATTTGGCGGATACGCAGTATTTT. The chain is built from TRBV7-3 and TRBJ2-3; 7 bases are shared with TRBD2. Trimming at V came to 1 base and at J to 6 bases, leaving 13 bases not matched to a gene. The V gene's germline CDR1 is SGHTA and CDR2 FQGTGA. The CDR3 runs 17 residues.

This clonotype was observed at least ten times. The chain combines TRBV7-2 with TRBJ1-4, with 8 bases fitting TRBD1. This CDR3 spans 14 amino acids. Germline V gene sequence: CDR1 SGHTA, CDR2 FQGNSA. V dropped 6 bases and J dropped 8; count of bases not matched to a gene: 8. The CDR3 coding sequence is TGTGCCAGCAGAACGGGACAGGTGATGGAAAAACTGTTTTTT. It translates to CASRTGQVMEKLFF.

In DNA, the CDR3 is TGTGCCAGCAAGGGTTGGCAGGGAAGCAATCAGCCCCAGCATTTT. This sequence encodes CASKGWQGSNQPQHF. V usage is TRBV2 and J usage is TRBJ1-5, with D possibly matching TRBD1 (5 bases). The V end was cut by 7 bases, the J end by 1 base, with 14 bases between. CDR3 size: 15 residues. The germline CDR1 and CDR2 sequences are SNHLY and FYNNEI.

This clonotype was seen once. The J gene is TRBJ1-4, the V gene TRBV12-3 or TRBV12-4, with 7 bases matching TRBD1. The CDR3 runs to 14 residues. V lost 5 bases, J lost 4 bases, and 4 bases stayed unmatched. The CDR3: CASSRQGFNEKLFF. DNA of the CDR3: TGTGCCAGCAGTAGACAGGGCTTTAATGAAAAACTGTTTTTT.

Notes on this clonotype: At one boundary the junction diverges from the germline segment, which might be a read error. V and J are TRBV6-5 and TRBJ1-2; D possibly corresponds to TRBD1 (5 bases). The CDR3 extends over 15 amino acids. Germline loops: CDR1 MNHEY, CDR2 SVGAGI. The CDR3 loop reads CASSYSGRGNYGYTF. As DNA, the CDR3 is TGTGCCAGTAGTTACTCGGGGAGGGGCAACTATGGCTACACCTTC.

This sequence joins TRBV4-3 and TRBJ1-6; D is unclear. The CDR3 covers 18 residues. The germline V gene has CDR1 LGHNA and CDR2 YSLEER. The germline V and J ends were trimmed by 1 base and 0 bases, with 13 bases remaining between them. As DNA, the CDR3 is TGCGCCAGCAGCCAAGTGTACGGTCGGAGCTCCTATAATTCACCCCTCCACTTT. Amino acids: CASSQVYGRSSYNSPLHF.

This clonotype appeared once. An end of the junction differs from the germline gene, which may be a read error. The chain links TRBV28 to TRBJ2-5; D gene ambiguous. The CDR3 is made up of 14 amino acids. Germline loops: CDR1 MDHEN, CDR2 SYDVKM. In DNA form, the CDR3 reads TGTGTCAGCAGTCTCCCCCCGCAAAAGGGTGAGCAGTACTTC. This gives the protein CVSSLPPQKGEQYF.

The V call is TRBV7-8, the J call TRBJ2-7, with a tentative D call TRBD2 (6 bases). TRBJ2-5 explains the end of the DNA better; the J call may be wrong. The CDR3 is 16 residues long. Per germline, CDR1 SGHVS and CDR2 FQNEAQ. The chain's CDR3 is CASSDYREPRGETQYF. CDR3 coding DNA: TGTGCCAGCAGCGACTACCGGGAGCCCCGGGGGGAGACCCAGTACTTC.

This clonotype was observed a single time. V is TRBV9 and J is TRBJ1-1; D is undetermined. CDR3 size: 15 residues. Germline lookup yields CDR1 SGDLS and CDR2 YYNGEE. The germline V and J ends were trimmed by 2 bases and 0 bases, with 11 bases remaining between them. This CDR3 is CASSVVGRMNTEAFF. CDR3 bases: TGTGCCAGCAGCGTGGTCGGACGGATGAACACTGAAGCTTTCTTT.

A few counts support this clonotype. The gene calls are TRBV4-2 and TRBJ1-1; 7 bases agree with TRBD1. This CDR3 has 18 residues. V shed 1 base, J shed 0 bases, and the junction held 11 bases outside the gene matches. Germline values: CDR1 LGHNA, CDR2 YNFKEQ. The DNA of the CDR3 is TGTGCCAGCAGCCAAGCGAGGACTACGGGGACAGTGAACACTGAAGCTTTCTTT. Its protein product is CASSQARTTGTVNTEAFF.

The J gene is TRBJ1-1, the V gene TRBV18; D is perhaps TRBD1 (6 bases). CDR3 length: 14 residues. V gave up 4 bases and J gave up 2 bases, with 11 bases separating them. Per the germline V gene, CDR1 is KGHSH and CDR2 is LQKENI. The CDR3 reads CASSQQQGNTEAFF. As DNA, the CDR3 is TGTGCCAGCTCACAACAACAGGGAAACACTGAAGCTTTCTTT.

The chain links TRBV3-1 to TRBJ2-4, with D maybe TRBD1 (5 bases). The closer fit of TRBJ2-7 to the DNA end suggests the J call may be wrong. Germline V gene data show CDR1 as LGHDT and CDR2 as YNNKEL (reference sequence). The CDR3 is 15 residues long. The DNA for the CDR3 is TGTGCCAGCAGCCCTCACAGGACCCTCCCCTACGAGCAGTACTTC. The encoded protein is CASSPHRTLPYEQYF.

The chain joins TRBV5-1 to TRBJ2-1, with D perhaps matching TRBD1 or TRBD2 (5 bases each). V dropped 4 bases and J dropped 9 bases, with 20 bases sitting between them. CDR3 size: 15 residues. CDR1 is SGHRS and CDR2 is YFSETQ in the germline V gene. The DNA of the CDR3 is TGCGCCAGCAGCCCCCATCCGTGGGTTGGGGGTGAGCAGTTCTTC. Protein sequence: CASSPHPWVGGEQFF.

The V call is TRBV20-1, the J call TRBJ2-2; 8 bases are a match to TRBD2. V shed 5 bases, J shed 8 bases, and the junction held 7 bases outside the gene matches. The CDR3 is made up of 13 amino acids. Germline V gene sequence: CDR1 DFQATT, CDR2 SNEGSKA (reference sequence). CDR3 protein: CSASKRERGELFF. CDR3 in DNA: TGCAGTGCTTCGAAGCGGGAGCGGGGGGAGCTGTTTTTT.

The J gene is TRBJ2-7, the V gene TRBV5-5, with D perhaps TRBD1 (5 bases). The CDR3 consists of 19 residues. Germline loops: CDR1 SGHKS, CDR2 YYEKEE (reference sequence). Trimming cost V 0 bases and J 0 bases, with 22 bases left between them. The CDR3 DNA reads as TGTGCCAGCAGCTTGGTTCTAGGGGTGAAGGTGAAAGGCTCCTACGAGCAGTACTTC. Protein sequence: CASSLVLGVKVKGSYEQYF.

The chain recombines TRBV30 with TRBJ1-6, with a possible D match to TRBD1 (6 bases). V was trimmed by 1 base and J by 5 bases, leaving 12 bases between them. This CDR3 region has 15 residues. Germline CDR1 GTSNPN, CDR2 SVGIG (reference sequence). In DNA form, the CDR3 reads TGTGCCTGGAGTGCCTACAGGGATAATAATTCACCCCTCCACTTT. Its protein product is CAWSAYRDNNSPLHF.

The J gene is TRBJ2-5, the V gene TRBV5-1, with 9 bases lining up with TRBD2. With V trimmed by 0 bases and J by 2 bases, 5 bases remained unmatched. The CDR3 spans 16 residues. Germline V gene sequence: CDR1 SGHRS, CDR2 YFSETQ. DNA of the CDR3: TGCGCCAGCAGCTTGGCCCCTAGCGGGGTACAAGAGACCCAGTACTTC. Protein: CASSLAPSGVQETQYF.

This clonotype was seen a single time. The CDR3 sequence is CASSPIRGLIGNIQYF. The CDR3 DNA reads TGTGCCAGCAGCCCCATCCGGGGGCTAATAGGAAACATTCAGTACTTC. The chain links TRBV7-9 to TRBJ2-4; D is tentatively TRBD1 or TRBD2 (6 bases each). Germline V gives CDR1 SEHNR, CDR2 FQNEAQ (reference sequence). The length of the CDR3 is 16 residues. Trimming removed 5 bases at V and 6 bases at J, with 20 bases between.

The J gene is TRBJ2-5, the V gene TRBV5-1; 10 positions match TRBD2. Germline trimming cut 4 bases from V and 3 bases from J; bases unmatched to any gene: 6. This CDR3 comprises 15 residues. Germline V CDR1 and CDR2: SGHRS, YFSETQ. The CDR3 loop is CASSSSGTSEETQYF. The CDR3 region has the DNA TGCGCCAGCAGCAGTTCCGGGACTAGCGAAGAGACCCAGTACTTC. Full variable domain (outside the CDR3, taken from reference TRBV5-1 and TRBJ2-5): KAGVTQTPRYLIKTRGQQVTLSCSPISGHRSVSWYQQTPGQGLQFLFEYFSETQRNKGNFPGRFSGRQFSNSRSEMNVSTLELGDSALYLCASSSSGTSEETQYFGPGTRLLVL.